The 4 T cell receptor beta chains below come from one sample, sequenced in a study of blood T cell repertoires in COVID-19. Generated by immunoSEQ multiplex PCR, the TCRdb table keeps only in-frame clones and is missing some. Of around 68,000 clones listed, about 91% are singletons. The source material was peripheral blood. The receptors here all came from a man aged 50 to 60 with active COVID-19.

The chain has TRBV19 and TRBJ2-7; 8 bases line up with TRBD1. Germline assignment: CDR1 LNHDA and CDR2 SQIVND (reference sequence). The CDR3 covers 11 residues. V lost 8 bases, J lost 4 bases, and 1 base stayed unmatched. The CDR3 protein is CASRQGYEQYF. The CDR3 DNA is TGTGCCAGTCGACAGGGGTACGAGCAGTACTTC. Full variable domain (missing parts from reference TRBV19 and TRBJ2-7): DGGITQSPKYLFRKEGQNVTLSCEQNLNHDAMYWYRQDPGQGLRLIYYSQIVNDFQKGDIAEGYSVSREKKESFPLTVTSAQKNPTAFYLCASRQGYEQYFGPGTRLTVT.

This clone was observed many times. This rearrangement joins TRBV4-1 to TRBJ1-1; no definite D call. The CDR3 sequence is 13 residues long. V lost 6 bases and J lost 0, with 8 bases in between. Germline V gene sequence: CDR1 MGHRA, CDR2 YSYEKL. The CDR3: CASSLSLNTEAFF. The CDR3 DNA sequence: TGCGCCAGCAGTCTTTCGTTGAACACTGAAGCTTTCTTT.

J is TRBJ1-5 and V is TRBV19, with 10 bases fitting TRBD1. V was clipped by 5 bases and J by 1 base; unmatched bases: 5. This CDR3 has 16 amino acids. The germline gives CDR1 LNHDA, CDR2 SQIVND (reference sequence). CDR3 bases: TGTGCCAGTAGTGGGGACAGGGGAAGCAGCAATCAGCCCCAGCATTTT. Protein: CASSGDRGSSNQPQHF.

This sequence joins TRBV5-1 and TRBJ2-5; maybe TRBD2 (6 bases). V was pared by 9 bases and J by 2 bases, with 17 bases between. Looked up from germline, CDR1 is SGHRS and CDR2 is YFSETQ. This CDR3 contains 14 residues. The chain's CDR3 is CATSSGTLQETQYF. CDR3 sequence (DNA): TGCGCCACCTCCTCCGGGACTCTGCAAGAGACCCAGTACTTC.